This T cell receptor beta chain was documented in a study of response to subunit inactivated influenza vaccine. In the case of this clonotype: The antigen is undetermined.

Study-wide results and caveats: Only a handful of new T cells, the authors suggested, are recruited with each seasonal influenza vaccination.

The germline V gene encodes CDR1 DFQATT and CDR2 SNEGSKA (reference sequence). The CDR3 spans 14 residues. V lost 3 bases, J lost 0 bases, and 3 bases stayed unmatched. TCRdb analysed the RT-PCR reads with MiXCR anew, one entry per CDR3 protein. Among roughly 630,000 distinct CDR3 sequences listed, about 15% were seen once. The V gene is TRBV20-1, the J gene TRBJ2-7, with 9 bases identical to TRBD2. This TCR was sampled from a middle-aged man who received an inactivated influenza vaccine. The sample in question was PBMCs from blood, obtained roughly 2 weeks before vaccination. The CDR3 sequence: CSASGTSSSYEQYF. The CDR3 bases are TGCAGTGCTAGTGGGACTAGCAGCTCCTACGAGCAGTACTTC.